This T cell receptor (beta chain) was retrieved from a study of CD8 T cells in Susac syndrome (dated by TCRdb to the late 2010s). Study-wide context: Of the Susac syndrome patients who were sequenced, six had clinically active disease and roughly 8 were in clinical remission. Whether CD8+ T cell activation and differentiation in Susac syndrome was antigen driven was tested using repertoire sequencing. Susac syndrome patients were therapy-naive, on corticosteroids (some also receiving IVIg), or on IVIg alone at blood withdrawal. The paper's findings and limits, for the study overall: No clonal expansion was detected in the CD4+ T cell repertoire of Susac syndrome patients. The TCR sequencing and HLA analysis was acknowledged to have included a relatively small number of individuals.

Peripheral blood CD8+ and CD4+ T cells from healthy donors, Susac syndrome patients and multiple sclerosis patients were profiled by high-throughput TCR beta sequencing. Recently defined diagnostic criteria for definite or probable disease were met by the Susac syndrome patients. Bulk CD8+ and CD4+ T cells were purified by magnetic negative isolation, whereas CD8+ TEMRA cells were enriched by FACS. Blood was collected in EDTA tubes and processed within 24 hours, with PBMCs isolated through density gradient centrifugation. PBMCs destined for TCR sequencing were cryopreserved in liquid nitrogen and later thawed in a 37 °C water bath. The sorted or isolated CD4+, CD8+ and CD8+ TEMRA cells had a purity of 90% or higher. RNA was extracted using the RNeasy kit, and 0.5 to 1 microgram was reverse transcribed with random hexamers. The immunoSEQ multiplex PCR assay, which covers 54 Vbeta and 13 Jbeta segments, was used to amplify TCR beta CDR3 regions. PCR amplification bias was corrected using a synthetic template baseline for primer optimization and computational correction. The study's processing was this. Reads were assigned to V, D and J genes according to IMGT and analyzed in immunoSEQ Analyzer, with only productive sequences retained. To calculate clonality, Shannon entropy was normalized by log2 of the number of productive unique sequences and then subtracted from one. For each patient and control, public and private clones were evaluated among the 100 most prevalent clones. Susac-specific clones were defined as absent from healthy and MS cohorts, 800 to 1,200 published viral clones and other ImmuneACCESS disease sequences. The raw public data were reprocessed by TCRdb itself: fastp quality trimming at Q25, MiXCR clonotype calling, in-frame beta chains only. All rows with the same CDR3 protein become a single entry with the most common DNA and genes. The V and J calls were determined by TCRdb, not by the authors. For this sample the table gives approximately 190,000 distinct CDR3 sequences, of which about 94% were detected only once. The ten largest clones take up 0.098% of the sample.

On this clonotype: It lacks a known antigen. No base qualities exist here, and no much larger clone lies one base off it.

The germline V gene (reference sequence) sets CDR1 to GTSNPN and CDR2 to SVGIG. The CDR3 numbers 14 residues from cysteine through phenylalanine. Of all the DNA, just the CDR3 is kept, 42 bases in frame from base 1. V is cut by 2 bases and J by 3 bases, and the space between the germline ends is 14 bases. The chain is made from TRBV30 and TRBJ2-7; the D gene cannot be resolved beyond TRBD1 or TRBD2, each matching 5 bases. Sequencing was performed on CD4+ T cells from PBMCs. This clonotype originated in a human donor with Susac syndrome. The nucleotide sequence reads TGTGCCTGGAGTCGGGGCAGCATTTACTACGAGCAGTACTTC. It specifies CAWSRGSIYYEQYF.